One and the same sample provided the 10 T cell receptor beta chains below, sequenced in a study of shared clonotypes between healthy human individuals. The data were produced by immunoSEQ multiplex PCR, yet TCRdb's version contains in-frame clones alone and is incomplete. The top ten clones hold about 1.5% of a sample with about 980,000 clones, 60% to 85% of them seen once. The sequenced sample was memory CD4+ T cells sorted from blood. Specified subset: CD45RA-negative fraction. These receptors were collected from a man aged 18 to 30 in good health.

The chain joins TRBV5-4 to TRBJ1-4, with a possible D match to TRBD1 (6 bases). The ends were cut back, 3 bases at V and 3 bases at J, with 18 bases in the middle. The CDR3 loop spans 17 amino acids. Germline CDR1 reads SGHNT; CDR2 reads YYREEE (reference sequence). The DNA of the CDR3 is TGTGCCAGCAGCTCGGGCGGACAGAAAGGGGCTAATGAAAAACTGTTTTTT. Translated: CASSSGGQKGANEKLFF.

The V call is TRBV6-1, the J call TRBJ1-5; 7 nucleotides line up with TRBD1. This CDR3 is built from 14 residues. Per germline, CDR1 MNHNS and CDR2 SASEGT. J lost 4 bases, V lost 7 bases, and 7 bases had no gene match. The CDR3 DNA follows: TGTGCCAGCACCCGGGACAGCCTTAATCAGCCCCAGCATTTT. Its protein product is CASTRDSLNQPQHF.

V is TRBV5-6 and J is TRBJ2-3, with 8 bases lining up with TRBD1. Germline assignment: CDR1 SGHDT and CDR2 YYEEEE. The CDR3 has 15 amino acids. The V gene end was trimmed by 6 bases and the J gene end by 0 bases; junction bases not matched to a gene: 6. CDR3 nucleotides: TGTGCCAGCAACCGAGGACAGGGTAGCACAGATACGCAGTATTTT. It encodes CASNRGQGSTDTQYF.

This clone was counted ten times or more. This sequence joins TRBV7-9 and TRBJ1-2; the D is unclear. The V gene's germline CDR1 is SEHNR and CDR2 FQNEAQ (reference sequence). The germline V and J ends were trimmed by 6 bases and 8 bases, with 19 bases remaining between them. The CDR3 is 14 residues long. CDR3 residues: CASRLAASPHGYTF. DNA for the CDR3: TGTGCCAGCAGACTCGCAGCTTCCCCGCACGGCTACACCTTC.

The chain has TRBV5-1 and TRBJ1-2, with D possibly being TRBD1 (5 bases). The CDR3 consists of 13 residues. Trimming removed 4 bases at V and 6 bases at J, with 13 bases between. Germline lookup yields CDR1 SGHRS and CDR2 YFSETQ. CDR3 protein: CASSPSGGDGYTF. The CDR3 DNA reads as TGCGCCAGCAGCCCCAGCGGGGGAGATGGCTACACCTTC. The full variable domain, rest sourced from reference TRBV5-1 and TRBJ1-2, is KAGVTQTPRYLIKTRGQQVTLSCSPISGHRSVSWYQQTPGQGLQFLFEYFSETQRNKGNFPGRFSGRQFSNSRSEMNVSTLELGDSALYLCASSPSGGDGYTFGSGTRLTVV.

J is TRBJ2-1 and V is TRBV5-1, with TRBD2 matching over 9 bases. Germline CDR1 SGHRS, CDR2 YFSETQ. The CDR3 is made up of 21 amino acids. J gave up 7 bases and V 4 bases, and 27 bases lay outside the gene matches. DNA for the CDR3: TGCGCCAGCAGCAGAACCCGGGCCCATTCCTCTCAAGCGGGAGGAGGGAATGAGCAGTTCTTC. Translation: CASSRTRAHSSQAGGGNEQFF. The complete variable domain, with remaining parts taken from reference TRBV5-1 and TRBJ2-1, reads KAGVTQTPRYLIKTRGQQVTLSCSPISGHRSVSWYQQTPGQGLQFLFEYFSETQRNKGNFPGRFSGRQFSNSRSEMNVSTLELGDSALYLCASSRTRAHSSQAGGGNEQFFGPGTRLTVL.

This clone was found a few times. This rearrangement joins TRBV5-4 to TRBJ2-7; tentative D call: TRBD2 (5 bases). The CDR3 covers 14 residues. CDR1 is SGHNT and CDR2 is YYREEE in the germline V gene (reference sequence). Trimming pared 3 bases from V and 7 bases from J, leaving 17 bases between. This chain's CDR3 is CASSSSPPSGEQYF. In DNA, the CDR3 is TGTGCCAGCAGCTCCAGTCCCCCCTCGGGGGAGCAGTACTTC.

The rearrangement joins TRBV18 to TRBJ1-1; D unclear. Trimming pared 1 base from V and 0 bases from J, leaving 6 bases between. This CDR3 has 14 amino acids. The germline V gene encodes CDR1 KGHSH and CDR2 LQKENI. The CDR3 DNA sequence: TGTGCCAGCTCACCACAGGGTTTGAACACTGAAGCTTTCTTT. It encodes CASSPQGLNTEAFF.

The CDR3 region has the DNA TGTGCCAGTATAGGACAGAATAGCAATCAGCCCCAGCATTTT. It translates to CASIGQNSNQPQHF. The chain joins TRBV19 to TRBJ1-5; possible D gene TRBD1, 6 bases. The CDR3 is 14 residues long. From germline, CDR1 is LNHDA and CDR2 SQIVND (reference sequence). Trimming pared 7 bases from V and 0 bases from J, leaving 10 bases between.

V and J are TRBV2 and TRBJ2-2; D unresolved. The V end was cut by 4 bases, the J end by 0 bases, with 6 bases between. The CDR3 has 14 residues. In germline, CDR1 is SNHLY, CDR2 FYNNEI. CDR3: CASSVTTNTGELFF. The CDR3 nucleotides read TGTGCCAGCAGTGTTACTACGAACACCGGGGAGCTGTTTTTT.